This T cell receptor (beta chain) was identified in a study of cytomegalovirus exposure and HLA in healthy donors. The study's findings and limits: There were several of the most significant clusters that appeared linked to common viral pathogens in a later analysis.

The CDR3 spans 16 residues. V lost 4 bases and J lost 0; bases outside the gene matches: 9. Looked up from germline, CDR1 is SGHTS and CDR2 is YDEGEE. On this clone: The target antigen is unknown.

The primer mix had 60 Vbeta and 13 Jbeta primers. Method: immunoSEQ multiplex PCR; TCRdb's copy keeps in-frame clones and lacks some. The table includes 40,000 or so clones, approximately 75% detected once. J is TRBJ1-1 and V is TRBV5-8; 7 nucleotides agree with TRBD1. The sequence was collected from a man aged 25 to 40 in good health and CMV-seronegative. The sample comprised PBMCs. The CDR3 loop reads CASSGTGVLMNTEAFF. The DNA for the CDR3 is TGTGCCAGCAGCGGAACAGGGGTGCTAATGAACACTGAAGCTTTCTTT.